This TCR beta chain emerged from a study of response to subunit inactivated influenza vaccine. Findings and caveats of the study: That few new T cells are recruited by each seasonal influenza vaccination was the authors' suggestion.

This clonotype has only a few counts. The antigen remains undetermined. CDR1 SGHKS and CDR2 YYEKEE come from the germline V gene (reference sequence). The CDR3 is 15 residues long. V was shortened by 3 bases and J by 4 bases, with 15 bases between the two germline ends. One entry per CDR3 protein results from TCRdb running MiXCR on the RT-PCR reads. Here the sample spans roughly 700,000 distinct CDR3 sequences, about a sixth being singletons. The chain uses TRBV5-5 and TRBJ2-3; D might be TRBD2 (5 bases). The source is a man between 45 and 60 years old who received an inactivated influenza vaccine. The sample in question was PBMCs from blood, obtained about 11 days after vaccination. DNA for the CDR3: TGTGCCAGCAGCTCCCAGTGGGCGCGGGCAGATACGCAGTATTTT. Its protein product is CASSSQWARADTQYF.